These 8 T cell receptor beta chains originate from one sample sequenced in a study of T cell changes during pregnancy in multiple sclerosis. Profiling relied on immunoSEQ multiplex PCR, and the TCRdb table lists in-frame clones only, not all of them. The repertoire holds approximately 84,000 clones, 85% to 95% seen once, with 2% to 3% in the top ten. The sequences come from peripheral blood, collected in the third trimester of pregnancy. These receptors all come from a female donor with multiple sclerosis, enrolled in a pregnancy study.

V gene TRBV2 combines with J gene TRBJ1-1, with no clear D. Trimming stripped 4 bases from V and 4 bases from J, with 10 bases between. From germline, CDR1 is SNHLY and CDR2 FYNNEI. The CDR3 loop spans 13 amino acids. CDR3 DNA: TGTGCCAGCAGTGGGTTGGCAGTCACTGAAGCTTTCTTT. It yields the protein CASSGLAVTEAFF.

The gene calls are TRBV13 and TRBJ2-7; a possible D gene is TRBD2 (5 bases). The CDR3 sequence is 14 residues long. CDR1 is PRHDT and CDR2 is FYEKMQ in the germline V gene (reference sequence). Trimming shortened V by 3 bases and J by 5 bases, and 14 bases separated the two germline ends. In nucleotides, the CDR3 is TGTGCCAGCAGCTTTATGACGGGGATCAACGAGCAGTACTTC. Protein sequence: CASSFMTGINEQYF.

CDR3 amino acids: CASSPSGRGANYGYTF. CDR3 DNA sequence: TGTGCCAGCAGCCCATCCGGGAGGGGAGCTAACTATGGCTACACCTTC. V usage is TRBV9 and J usage is TRBJ1-2; D possibly corresponds to TRBD1 (5 bases). The V end lost 4 bases, the J end lost 0 bases, and 16 bases lay between the germline ends. Germline V CDR1 and CDR2: SGDLS, YYNGEE. The CDR3 consists of 16 residues.

This rearrangement joins TRBV5-1 to TRBJ2-7; the D gene is possibly TRBD1 (5 bases). The V end lost 3 bases, the J end lost 4 bases, and 8 bases lay between the germline ends. The CDR3 contains 12 residues. Germline V gene sequence: CDR1 SGHRS, CDR2 YFSETQ. The CDR3 loop is CASSSTAYEQYF. CDR3 sequence (DNA): TGCGCCAGCAGCTCGACAGCTTACGAGCAGTACTTC.

The chain employs TRBV14 and TRBJ2-2; D is possibly TRBD2 (5 bases). Trimming took off 4 bases at V and 0 bases at J, with 12 bases between the two ends. Germline V gives CDR1 SGHDN, CDR2 FVKESK. The CDR3 covers 16 residues. CDR3 nucleotides: TGTGCCAGCAGCCCCGCGGGCACGGCGAACACCGGGGAGCTGTTTTTT. It is translated as CASSPAGTANTGELFF.

The rearrangement joins TRBV29-1 to TRBJ2-7; D is perhaps TRBD2 (6 bases). This CDR3 has 12 amino acids. Deletions cut 5 bases from V and 3 bases from J, with 11 bases between. Germline V gene data show CDR1 as SQVTM and CDR2 as ANQGSEA. CDR3 region: CSVLDGGYEQYF. CDR3 nucleotide sequence: TGCAGCGTTCTGGACGGGGGCTACGAGCAGTACTTC.

The CDR3 region is CASSLGGDSYEQYF. In DNA form, the CDR3 reads TGTGCCAGCAGCTTGGGTGGGGACAGCTACGAGCAGTACTTC. The rearrangement joins TRBV7-3 to TRBJ2-7, with TRBD1 identical over 7 bases. This CDR3 has 14 residues. The germline V gene has CDR1 SGHTA and CDR2 FQGTGA. With 3 bases clipped from V and 3 bases from J, the junction kept 5 bases outside the gene matches.

This clone was seen only once. This sequence joins TRBV9 and TRBJ2-1; the D gene is possibly TRBD1 (5 bases). Germline V gene sequence: CDR1 SGDLS, CDR2 YYNGEE. V lost 4 bases to trimming and J lost 8 bases, with 13 bases between them. The CDR3 sequence is 13 residues long. As DNA, the CDR3 is TGTGCCAGCAGCTTATACCAGGGCGATGAGCAGTTCTTC. Translating gives CASSLYQGDEQFF.